The 18 T cell receptor beta chains reported below all come from one sample, sequenced in a study of CD8+ T cells in alopecia areata. cDNA prepared by RNA extraction and subsequent reverse transcription served as the template for sequencing. The assay was immunoSEQ multiplex PCR, and TCRdb's table has in-frame clones only and misses some. The sample has 75,000 to 100,000 clones, 35% to 50% seen once. The sequenced sample consisted of CD4+ T cells sorted from blood. Receptors were obtained from a human donor with alopecia areata.

The V and J genes are TRBV29-1 and TRBJ2-7; 11 bases are a match to TRBD1. Germline V CDR1 and CDR2: SQVTM, ANQGSEA. Germline trimming cut 7 bases from V and 2 bases from J; bases unmatched to any gene: 7. The CDR3 has 14 amino acids. CDR3 protein: CSATSGQGAYEQYF. The CDR3 DNA is TGCAGCGCAACTTCGGGACAGGGGGCCTACGAGCAGTACTTC.

The chain joins TRBV7-2 to TRBJ1-1; weak D call: TRBD1 (5 bases). The CDR3 has 15 residues. Per the germline V gene, CDR1 is SGHTA and CDR2 is FQGNSA. Between the trimmed V and J ends, which lost 4 bases and 2 bases, there was a span of 14 bases. The CDR3 loop is CASSSIPDRNTEAFF. In DNA form, the CDR3 reads TGTGCCAGCAGCTCCATACCCGACAGAAACACTGAAGCTTTCTTT.

In DNA form, the CDR3 reads TGTGCCTGGAGTGTACCGGAGGGGGCCAACGTCCTGACTTTC. It specifies CAWSVPEGANVLTF. This sequence joins TRBV30 and TRBJ2-6; D remains unclear. The length of the CDR3 is 14 residues. V was trimmed by 0 bases and J by 4 bases, leaving 7 bases between them. Germline V gives CDR1 GTSNPN, CDR2 SVGIG (reference sequence).

The table lists this clone with a few counts. The CDR3 reads CASSFVGTAQYF. The CDR3 DNA is TGCGCCAGCAGCTTCGTGGGTACAGCTCAGTACTTC. The V gene is TRBV5-1, the J gene TRBJ2-7; D unresolved. Germline V gene sequence: CDR1 SGHRS, CDR2 YFSETQ. With 2 bases removed from V and 10 bases from J, the gap between germline ends came to 13 bases. There are 12 residues in the CDR3. Variable domain in full (rest from reference TRBV5-1 and TRBJ2-7): KAGVTQTPRYLIKTRGQQVTLSCSPISGHRSVSWYQQTPGQGLQFLFEYFSETQRNKGNFPGRFSGRQFSNSRSEMNVSTLELGDSALYLCASSFVGTAQYFGPGTRLTVT.

The rearrangement joins TRBV7-9 to TRBJ2-1; 9 nucleotides match TRBD2. Trimming took 2 bases from V and 7 from J; bases not matched to a gene: 15. CDR1 and CDR2 (germline): SEHNR, FQNEAQ (reference sequence). The CDR3 has 18 residues. DNA of the CDR3: TGTGCCAGCAGCTTACCCCCTCGGCTAGCGGGGATCGGTAATGAGCAGTTCTTC. This gives the protein CASSLPPRLAGIGNEQFF. Full variable domain (outside the CDR3, taken from reference TRBV7-9 and TRBJ2-1): DTGVSQNPRHKITKRGQNVTFRCDPISEHNRLYWYRQTLGQGPEFLTYFQNEAQLEKSRLLSDRFSAERPKGSFSTLEIQRTEQGDSAMYLCASSLPPRLAGIGNEQFFGPGTRLTVL.

The chain joins TRBV29-1 to TRBJ2-1, with TRBD1 matching 8 bases. The germline V gene has CDR1 SQVTM and CDR2 ANQGSEA. This CDR3 spans 12 amino acids. V trimming: 7 bases; J trimming: 5 bases; junction bases outside the gene matches: 4. The DNA of the CDR3 is TGCAGCGGTGGGACAGGTAACAATGAGCAGTTCTTC. Translation gives CSGGTGNNEQFF.

The sample holds a few counts of this clone. Other DNA sequences in the sample encode the same CDR3. The genes are TRBV29-1 and TRBJ1-1; 7 nucleotides align to TRBD1. Germline CDR1 SQVTM, CDR2 ANQGSEA. Germline trimming cut 5 bases from V and 0 bases from J; bases unmatched to any gene: 3. The CDR3 extends over 13 amino acids. CDR3 sequence: CSVSTGMNTEAFF. The CDR3 DNA reads as TGCAGCGTTTCGACAGGGATGAACACTGAAGCTTTCTTT.

As DNA, the CDR3 is TGTGCCAGCAGCGTAGATGAGGGTCTCTATGGCTACACCTTC. Amino acids: CASSVDEGLYGYTF. The V call is TRBV9, the J call TRBJ1-2; D unresolved. CDR1 and CDR2 from the germline V gene are SGDLS and YYNGEE. The length of the CDR3 is 14 residues. Trimming left V 0 bases short and J 4 bases short, with 10 bases between.

J is TRBJ2-7 and V is TRBV30; TRBD2 matches at 7 bases. V lost 2 bases to trimming and J lost 4 bases; unmatched junction nucleotides: 14. CDR1 is GTSNPN and CDR2 is SVGIG in the germline V gene (reference sequence). The CDR3 has 16 amino acids. CDR3 amino acids: CAWSNRRASGPYEQYF. CDR3 nucleotide sequence: TGTGCCTGGAGTAACAGAAGGGCTAGCGGACCGTACGAGCAGTACTTC.

The chain combines TRBV29-1 with TRBJ1-1; D may be TRBD1 (5 bases). Trimming took off 4 bases at V and 4 bases at J, with 10 bases between the two ends. Germline V gene lookup returns CDR1 SQVTM and CDR2 ANQGSEA. There are 12 residues in the CDR3. The CDR3 region has the DNA TGCAGCGTTGGTCAGGGAACCACTGAAGCTTTCTTT. Protein sequence: CSVGQGTTEAFF.

This clone occurred a few times. The rearrangement joins TRBV29-1 to TRBJ2-3; TRBD1 is a possible D gene (6 bases). V lost 7 bases and J lost 5, with 16 bases in between. Germline CDR1 is SQVTM and CDR2 is ANQGSEA. The CDR3 is 13 residues long. CDR3 region: CSAFQGSGDTQYF. The CDR3 DNA sequence: TGCAGCGCCTTCCAGGGGAGTGGAGATACGCAGTATTTT.

The chain links TRBV5-4 to TRBJ1-6, with D unresolved. The CDR3 sequence is 14 residues long. The germline V gene encodes CDR1 SGHNT and CDR2 YYREEE (reference sequence). V was shortened by 4 bases and J by 9 bases, with 14 bases between the two germline ends. CDR3 in DNA: TGTGCCAGCAGCGGCAGGACCGGGAGTTCACCCCTCCACTTT. It codes for CASSGRTGSSPLHF.

This clone is judged medium-sized. The chain links TRBV29-1 to TRBJ2-3, with 8 positions matching TRBD2. This CDR3 comprises 13 residues. From germline, CDR1 is SQVTM and CDR2 ANQGSEA. V was pared by 3 bases and J by 6 bases, with 5 bases of the junction left unmatched. CDR3 nucleotide sequence: TGCAGCGTTGACCCCCAGCGGGGGGATACGCAGTATTTT. It translates to CSVDPQRGDTQYF.

The chain carries TRBV11-2 and TRBJ2-7; D is perhaps TRBD2 (6 bases). Trimming shortened V by 1 base and J by 0 bases, and 13 bases separated the two germline ends. Germline V lookup: CDR1 SGHAT, CDR2 FQNNGV. This CDR3 has 16 residues. DNA for the CDR3: TGTGCCAGCAGCTTAGCCTGGCGGGGAGGCTCCTACGAGCAGTACTTC. Its translation is CASSLAWRGGSYEQYF. Full variable domain (rest looked up from reference TRBV11-2 and TRBJ2-7): EAGVAQSPRYKIIEKRQSVAFWCNPISGHATLYWYQQILGQGPKLLIQFQNNGVVDDSQLPKDRFSAERLKGVDSTLKIQPAKLEDSAVYLCASSLAWRGGSYEQYFGPGTRLTVT.

This sequence joins TRBV5-8 and TRBJ2-1; 7 nucleotides line up with TRBD1. Germline CDR1 is SGHTS and CDR2 is YDEGEE. Trimming cost V 4 bases and J 5 bases; bases outside gene matches: 9. CDR3 size: 15 residues. This CDR3 reads CASSLQGLWDNEQFF. CDR3 nucleotides: TGTGCCAGCAGCCTACAGGGGCTCTGGGACAATGAGCAGTTCTTC.

V usage is TRBV29-1 and J usage is TRBJ2-7; D is perhaps TRBD1 (5 bases). Germline assignment: CDR1 SQVTM and CDR2 ANQGSEA. The CDR3 is 12 residues long. V was trimmed by 3 bases and J by 1 base, leaving 7 bases between them. The CDR3 is CSVEDKSYEQYF. The CDR3 bases are TGCAGCGTTGAGGACAAGTCCTACGAGCAGTACTTC.

The genes are TRBV6-5 and TRBJ2-5, with 9 bases that match TRBD2. The trim removed 7 bases at V and 2 bases at J, leaving 8 bases unmatched. Looked up from germline, CDR1 is MNHEY and CDR2 is SVGAGI. The length of the CDR3 is 15 residues. CDR3 amino acids: CASTPGRGGQETQYF. In DNA, the CDR3 is TGTGCCAGCACCCCTGGGCGGGGGGGGCAAGAGACCCAGTACTTC.

The V call is TRBV20-1, the J call TRBJ1-2; 8 bases match TRBD1. Germline V gives CDR1 DFQATT, CDR2 SNEGSKA (reference sequence). The CDR3 sequence is 11 residues long. Trimming cost V 7 bases and J 7 bases; bases outside gene matches: 5. The CDR3 nucleotides read TGCAGTGGCAGGGGGCAGGGTGGCTACACCTTC. Protein sequence: CSGRGQGGYTF.